The sequence of this T cell receptor (beta chain) was determined in a study of shared clonotypes between healthy human individuals. Data came from immunoSEQ multiplex PCR; TCRdb stores just in-frame clones and leaves some out. The table records more than 450,000 clones, 75% to 85% of them present only once. In this sample, this clone turned up a few times. All of the donors resided in Nashville, Tennessee, and each was a Caucasian adult. Germline lookup yields CDR1 LNHNV and CDR2 YYDKDF (reference sequence). Trimming left V 6 bases short and J 4 bases short, with 10 bases between. The CDR3 consists of 13 residues.

The clonotype was recovered from a woman in her 40s in good health. Some clones in this sample may be carry-over from other donors' samples. This sequence joins TRBV15 and TRBJ1-3; TRBD1 might be the D (5 bases). Sequencing used PBMCs. The DNA of the CDR3 is TGTGCCACCAGTGCAGGGTACGGAAACACCATATATTTT. It codes for CATSAGYGNTIYF.